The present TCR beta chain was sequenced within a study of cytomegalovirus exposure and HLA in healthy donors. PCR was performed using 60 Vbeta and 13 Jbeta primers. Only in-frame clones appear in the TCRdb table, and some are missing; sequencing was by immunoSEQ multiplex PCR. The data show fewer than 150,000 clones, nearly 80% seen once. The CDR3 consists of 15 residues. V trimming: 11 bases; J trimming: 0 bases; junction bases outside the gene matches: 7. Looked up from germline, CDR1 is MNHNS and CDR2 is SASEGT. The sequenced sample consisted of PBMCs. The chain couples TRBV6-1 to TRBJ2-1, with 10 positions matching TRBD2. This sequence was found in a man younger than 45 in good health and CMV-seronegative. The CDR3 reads CAAGTSVSSYNEQFF. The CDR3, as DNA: TGTGCCGCTGGGACTAGCGTCAGCTCCTACAATGAGCAGTTCTTC.